A selection of T cell receptor beta chains follows, all from one sample in a study of T-cell memory formation after mild COVID-19. TCRdb re-derived calls from the 5' RACE reads in MiXCR, one entry per CDR3 protein. The table includes 200,000 to 250,000 distinct CDR3 sequences, 7.5% to 10% detected once. Source material: PBMCs or a T cell subset sorted from them (not recorded which). These receptors all stem from a man aged 18 to 30 who had mild COVID-19 (a few samples of this study predate the infection). Cell type and time point are not known. CDR3s leave out the opening cysteine and the closing phenylalanine or tryptophan. Fields, in order: J gene, V gene, CDR3 protein.

TRBJ1-6 | TRBV7-2 | ASSLGGEGGSPLH
TRBJ1-1 | TRBV7-6 | ASSSSRGESTEAF
TRBJ2-3 | TRBV4-1 | ASGGDSRKGTQY
TRBJ1-2 | TRBV10-3 | AISESGQDNYGYT
TRBJ1-2 | TRBV6-1 | ASSEWGGKSGYT
TRBJ2-1 | TRBV5-1 | ASSSEPGGTVSEQF
TRBJ2-2 | TRBV6-2/TRBV6-3 | ASSHRTVDASGELF
TRBJ2-1 | TRBV7-2 | ASSPRTVHAYNEQF
TRBJ1-5 | TRBV20-1 | SVGRSNQPQH
TRBJ2-6 | TRBV15 | ATSRASGANVLT
TRBJ2-3 | TRBV7-9 | ASSLRPPVDTQY
TRBJ2-7 | TRBV6-5 | ASSPLAGSYEQY
TRBJ1-6 | TRBV10-3 | AIRGDHGYSPLH
TRBJ1-6 | TRBV7-2 | ASMPPGHPNSPLH
TRBJ2-3 | TRBV2 | ASSRHADTQY
TRBJ2-7 | TRBV6-1 | ASKGQGTVPSYEQY
TRBJ2-2 | TRBV11-1 | ASSGLAGANTGELF
TRBJ2-3 | TRBV9 | ASSVAASGSAGDTQY
TRBJ2-5 | TRBV7-2 | ASSLEAGGQETQY
TRBJ2-3 | TRBV10-3 | AISESWQGADTQY
TRBJ1-1 | TRBV7-3 | ASSSGSPNTEAF
TRBJ1-2 | TRBV20-1 | SARARGHDYGYT
TRBJ2-5 | TRBV6-2/TRBV6-3 | ASSSTTTQY
TRBJ2-1 | TRBV7-2 | ASSSVEGRYNEQF
TRBJ1-6 | TRBV2 | ASSVRSFLH
TRBJ2-1 | TRBV5-1 | ASSLSPILPGSQNEQF
TRBJ2-5 | TRBV5-4 | ASSPLEGKQETQY
TRBJ2-1 | TRBV24-1 | ATSDLAGGSYNEQF
TRBJ2-1 | TRBV7-2 | ASSSDRGDEQF
TRBJ2-1 | TRBV7-2 | ASSLEKDVGQF
TRBJ1-6 | TRBV15 | ATSRPWNRGFSPLH
TRBJ1-3 | TRBV4-3 | ASSQDIQPGNTIY
TRBJ2-5 | TRBV24-1 | ATSPGTGSLRRETQY
TRBJ1-6 | TRBV12-3/TRBV12-4 | ASSLLGPTPLH
TRBJ1-3 | TRBV24-1 | ATSAGNTIY
TRBJ2-3 | TRBV4-3 | ASSQDLGRGDTQY
TRBJ2-3 | TRBV5-6 | ASSSSGEADTQY
TRBJ2-3 | TRBV5-1 | ASSLEALGSVSTDTQY
TRBJ2-2 | TRBV20-1 | SASSAGGLNTGELF
TRBJ1-4 | TRBV20-1 | SASDSVFSGLGEKLF
TRBJ1-6 | TRBV7-2 | ASSLGGPGQPNSPLH
TRBJ2-6 | TRBV5-1 | ASSLAGGAAGANVLT